Listed here is a single TCR beta chain. The entry originates in a study of blood T cell repertoires in COVID-19. Germline trimming cut 7 bases from V and 4 bases from J; bases unmatched to any gene: 10. The CDR3 covers 16 residues. CDR1 is MGHRA, CDR2 YSYEKL, per germline. This table comes from immunoSEQ multiplex PCR, and its TCRdb copy is limited to in-frame clones, with some not included. This sample has more than 80,000 clones, with about 90% found just once. Sequenced material: peripheral blood. This chain connects TRBV4-1 to TRBJ1-6; 7 nucleotides agree with TRBD1. The receptor was derived from a human donor with active COVID-19. The donor label of this sample is uncertain. The CDR3, as DNA: TGCGCCAGCACCCCGGGACAGCCGCATTATAATTCACCCCTCCACTTT. The encoded protein is CASTPGQPHYNSPLHF.